These 27 T cell receptor beta chains share one sample of origin, sequenced in a study of shared clonotypes between healthy human individuals. The protocol was immunoSEQ multiplex PCR, while the TCRdb copy is restricted to in-frame clones and leaves out a portion. The sample lists some 1.5 million clones, approximately 98% occurring once. The source material was naive CD4+ T cells sorted from blood. The sample's subset: CD45RA+ positively selected. The receptor set was obtained from a young man in good health.

V usage is TRBV5-8 and J usage is TRBJ2-5, with 9 bases identical to TRBD1. This CDR3 has 16 residues. With 0 bases clipped from V and 3 bases from J, the junction kept 6 bases outside the gene matches. CDR1 and CDR2 (germline): SGHTS, YDEGEE. CDR3 coding DNA: TGTGCCAGCAGCTTGGCCGGGACAGGGATGAAAGAGACCCAGTACTTC. The encoded protein is CASSLAGTGMKETQYF.

This chain connects TRBV19 to TRBJ2-2; TRBD2 aligns across 8 bases. This CDR3 has 14 residues. The V gene's germline CDR1 is LNHDA and CDR2 SQIVND (reference sequence). J gave up 1 base and V 6 bases, and 1 base lay outside the gene matches. DNA for the CDR3: TGTGCCAGTAGGGGACTAGGGAACACCGGGGAGCTGTTTTTT. Amino acids: CASRGLGNTGELFF.

The DNA for the CDR3 is TGTGCCAGCAGCGCAGGGGGACAGGACTACGAGCAGTACTTC. Protein sequence: CASSAGGQDYEQYF. The chain employs TRBV9 and TRBJ2-7; 8 bases line up with TRBD1. Germline values: CDR1 SGDLS, CDR2 YYNGEE. The CDR3 extends over 14 amino acids. V lost 3 bases to trimming and J lost 3 bases; unmatched junction nucleotides: 5. Using reference TRBV9 and TRBJ2-7 for the parts outside the CDR3, the full variable domain is DSGVTQTPKHLITATGQRVTLRCSPRSGDLSVYWYQQSLDQGLQFLIQYYNGEERAKGNILERFSAQQFPDLHSELNLSSLELGDSALYFCASSAGGQDYEQYFGPGTRLTVT.

As concerns this clone: This sample also contains other DNA sequences that code for the same CDR3. The chain carries TRBV9 and TRBJ2-7; D not resolved. V lost 0 bases and J lost 0, with 7 bases in between. The CDR3 is 14 residues long. CDR1 SGDLS and CDR2 YYNGEE come from the germline V gene. The CDR3 is CASSVGASSYEQYF. DNA for the CDR3: TGTGCCAGCAGCGTAGGGGCTAGCTCCTACGAGCAGTACTTC.

This sequence joins TRBV7-9 and TRBJ2-7; D possibly corresponds to TRBD1 (5 bases). The CDR3 loop spans 14 amino acids. Per germline, CDR1 SEHNR and CDR2 FQNEAQ (reference sequence). V lost 4 bases and J 2 bases, leaving 12 bases between the germline ends. Written as DNA, the CDR3 is TGTGCCAGCAGCTCTATCAGGGTCCCCTACGAGCAGTACTTC. It codes for CASSSIRVPYEQYF.

A remark on this clone: Other DNA variants within this sample encode the same CDR3. The chain links TRBV18 to TRBJ1-1, with 12 bases aligning to TRBD1. V lost 3 bases and J lost 4; bases outside the gene matches: 9. In germline, CDR1 is KGHSH, CDR2 LQKENI. The CDR3 covers 17 residues. This CDR3 is CASSPPGQGARSTEAFF. The CDR3 DNA is TGTGCCAGCTCACCCCCGGGACAGGGGGCGCGGAGCACTGAAGCTTTCTTT.

The CDR3 sequence is CASSAGQGTAGHEQYF. DNA of the CDR3: TGTGCCAGCAGCGCGGGACAGGGGACGGCGGGTCACGAGCAGTACTTC. The V call is TRBV9, the J call TRBJ2-7; TRBD1 matches at 10 bases. Germline V CDR1 and CDR2: SGDLS, YYNGEE. There are 16 residues in the CDR3. J gave up 5 bases and V 3 bases, and 11 bases lay outside the gene matches.

V usage is TRBV4-2 and J usage is TRBJ2-3; 13 bases match TRBD2. The CDR3 totals 16 residues. Germline assignment: CDR1 LGHNA and CDR2 YNFKEQ. V lost 4 bases to trimming and J lost 2 bases; unmatched junction nucleotides: 3. DNA for the CDR3: TGTGCCAGCAGCCGTGGACTAGCGGGGGACACAGATACGCAGTATTTT. Encoded protein: CASSRGLAGDTDTQYF.

On this clone itself: Other DNA sequences within the sample encode an identical CDR3. The chain carries TRBV5-1 and TRBJ2-5, with D tentatively TRBD1 or TRBD2 (5 bases each). CDR1 and CDR2 from the germline V gene are SGHRS and YFSETQ. The CDR3 spans 13 residues. The V end was cut by 4 bases, the J end by 3 bases, with 10 bases between. The CDR3 is CASSRDGEETQYF. DNA for the CDR3: TGCGCCAGCAGCCGGGACGGGGAAGAGACCCAGTACTTC.

The V and J genes are TRBV28 and TRBJ1-3; D is perhaps TRBD1 (6 bases). Germline CDR1 is MDHEN and CDR2 is SYDVKM. Trimming took off 5 bases at V and 4 bases at J, with 9 bases between the two ends. CDR3 size: 13 residues. The CDR3 DNA reads TGTGCCAGCAGTCCTACAGGGGGAAACACCATATATTTT. Encoded protein: CASSPTGGNTIYF.

The CDR3 region is CASSARQVLLTGYTF. CDR3 DNA: TGTGCCAGCAGCGCCCGACAGGTACTCTTAACGGGCTACACCTTC. The J gene is TRBJ1-2, the V gene TRBV9, with D possibly being TRBD1 (6 bases). With 3 bases removed from V and 8 bases from J, the gap between germline ends came to 20 bases. CDR1 is SGDLS, CDR2 YYNGEE, per germline. The CDR3 extends over 15 amino acids.

J is TRBJ2-1 and V is TRBV7-9, with 11 nucleotides matching TRBD2. Losses at the gene ends were 4 bases for V and 4 bases for J; bases not matched to a gene: 9. The CDR3 runs 17 residues. Germline V gives CDR1 SEHNR, CDR2 FQNEAQ (reference sequence). This CDR3 reads CASSSTPGTSGYNEQFF. The CDR3 bases are TGTGCCAGCAGCTCTACTCCCGGGACTAGCGGATACAATGAGCAGTTCTTC.

J is TRBJ1-5 and V is TRBV5-5, with a weak D call TRBD1 (5 bases). Trimming took off 7 bases at V and 10 bases at J, with 21 bases between the two ends. The CDR3 sequence is 14 residues long. Germline loops: CDR1 SGHKS, CDR2 YYEKEE (reference sequence). CDR3 DNA sequence: TGTGCCAGCGGGCAGGGTCAAGCGGGCGCCCCCCAGCATTTT. Residues: CASGQGQAGAPQHF.

The gene calls are TRBV5-1 and TRBJ2-1, with a weak D call TRBD1 (5 bases). V was trimmed by 2 bases and J by 5 bases, leaving 17 bases between them. There are 16 residues in the CDR3. Per the germline V gene, CDR1 is SGHRS and CDR2 is YFSETQ. CDR3 DNA: TGCGCCAGCAGCTTCCCACGACAGAACGCACACAATGAGCAGTTCTTC. Translated, it gives CASSFPRQNAHNEQFF.

The J gene is TRBJ2-5, the V gene TRBV13; 7 nucleotides align to TRBD2. Germline CDR1 and CDR2: PRHDT and FYEKMQ (reference sequence). V lost 8 bases to trimming and J lost 1 base; unmatched junction nucleotides: 10. CDR3 length: 15 amino acids. CDR3 sequence reads: CASSRGGKLQETQYF. The DNA of the CDR3 is TGTGCCAGCTCCCGGGGAGGGAAACTCCAAGAGACCCAGTACTTC.

This rearrangement joins TRBV6-5 to TRBJ2-7, with 14 bases aligning to TRBD2. Germline V gene lookup returns CDR1 MNHEY and CDR2 SVGAGI. V lost 8 bases, J lost 6 bases, and 6 bases stayed unmatched. CDR3 length: 14 amino acids. The CDR3 DNA is TGTGCCAGCCGTGGACTAGCGGGAGGTTTCGAGCAGTACTTC. This sequence encodes CASRGLAGGFEQYF.

As DNA, the CDR3 is TGTGCCAGCAGCTTAGGAGGCAGGGGGATCAACATTCAGTACTTC. This codes for CASSLGGRGINIQYF. J is TRBJ2-4 and V is TRBV7-8, with 7 nucleotides matching TRBD1. The CDR3 is 15 amino acids. CDR1 and CDR2 (germline): SGHVS, FQNEAQ. The junction had 7 bases not matched to a gene; V was cut back by 1 base and J by 7 bases.

As concerns this clone: The same CDR3 arises from other DNA sequences in this sample as well. V and J are TRBV5-4 and TRBJ2-7; no clear D gene. Per the germline V gene, CDR1 is SGHNT and CDR2 is YYREEE (reference sequence). Trimming took off 0 bases at V and 0 bases at J, with 10 bases between the two ends. The CDR3 extends over 15 amino acids. CDR3 sequence reads: CASSLGERTSYEQYF. The CDR3 nucleotides are TGTGCCAGCAGCTTGGGGGAACGGACCTCCTACGAGCAGTACTTC.

The chain is built from TRBV5-1 and TRBJ1-2; tentative D call: TRBD1 (6 bases). Trimming shortened V by 5 bases and J by 4 bases, and 12 bases separated the two germline ends. The CDR3 covers 13 residues. Germline V CDR1 and CDR2: SGHRS, YFSETQ. The CDR3 nucleotides are TGCGCCAGCAGTCTTACAGGGACCTATGGCTACACCTTC. This sequence encodes CASSLTGTYGYTF.

J is TRBJ2-3 and V is TRBV28; 7 bases align to TRBD2. The V segment lost 2 bases and the J segment 4 bases; nucleotides outside the gene matches: 9. The germline CDR1 and CDR2 sequences are MDHEN and SYDVKM. The CDR3 length is 16 residues. CDR3 in DNA: TGTGCCAGCAGTTTAATGGTGACTAGCCATTCAGATACGCAGTATTTT. Translation gives CASSLMVTSHSDTQYF.

J is TRBJ2-2 and V is TRBV7-7, with D unclear. Trimming shortened V by 8 bases and J by 4 bases, and 2 bases separated the two germline ends. Looked up from germline, CDR1 is SSHAT and CDR2 is FNYEAQ (reference sequence). CDR3 length equals 10 residues. The CDR3, as DNA: TGTGCCAGCGGCACCGGGGAGCTGTTTTTT. This encodes CASGTGELFF.

About this clone itself: The sample contains more than one DNA sequence encoding this CDR3. V usage is TRBV5-1 and J usage is TRBJ1-1; a weak D match, TRBD1 (5 bases). Germline V gene lookup returns CDR1 SGHRS and CDR2 YFSETQ. There are 12 residues in the CDR3. V was shortened by 4 bases and J by 8 bases, with 12 bases between the two germline ends. The CDR3 DNA sequence: TGCGCCAGCAGCCCGGGGGTAACCGAAGCTTTCTTT. Protein sequence: CASSPGVTEAFF.

The gene calls are TRBV19 and TRBJ2-7; 7 bases agree with TRBD1. Trimming removed 3 bases from V and 4 bases from J; junction bases left unmatched: 6. The CDR3 is made up of 14 amino acids. Germline CDR1 LNHDA, CDR2 SQIVND (reference sequence). The CDR3 DNA follows: TGTGCCAGTAGTATCGGGACAGAGGGATACGAGCAGTACTTC. Translated, it gives CASSIGTEGYEQYF.

The rearrangement uses TRBV19 and TRBJ2-7; TRBD1 might be the D (5 bases). Germline V gene sequence: CDR1 LNHDA, CDR2 SQIVND (reference sequence). The ends were cut back, 1 base at V and 2 bases at J, with 9 bases in the middle. The CDR3 contains 14 residues. CDR3 DNA: TGTGCCAGTAGTATAGGACAGCAAGCCTACGAGCAGTACTTC. Its protein is CASSIGQQAYEQYF.

V is TRBV23-1 and J is TRBJ1-2, with D possibly being TRBD1 (6 bases). TRBV23-1 is filed as an ORF, its function uncertain. V lost 4 bases to trimming and J lost 7 bases, with 25 bases between them. The CDR3 runs to 17 residues. The CDR3 bases are TGCGCCAGCAGTCTCACTGAGATTACAGGGCGGGGTAGTGGCTACACCTTC. Translation: CASSLTEITGRGSGYTF.

For this clone: The sample holds other DNA sequences that translate to the same CDR3. This chain links TRBV9 with TRBJ2-1; 7 bases fit TRBD2. With 2 bases clipped from V and 10 bases from J, the junction kept 6 bases outside the gene matches. Germline V gene sequence: CDR1 SGDLS, CDR2 YYNGEE. The CDR3 is 13 amino acids. CDR3: CASSVGTGGEQFF. The CDR3 region has the DNA TGTGCCAGCAGCGTCGGAACGGGAGGCGAGCAGTTCTTC.

A single count supports this clone. Here the CDR3 DNA reads TGTGCCAGTAGCCCCCTCTGGGCTAGCGGGGATCATTACGAGCAGTACTTC. Its translation: CASSPLWASGDHYEQYF. The chain joins TRBV19 to TRBJ2-7; 9 bases match TRBD2. This CDR3 has 17 residues. V lost 6 bases and J lost 4; bases outside the gene matches: 16. Germline V lookup: CDR1 LNHDA, CDR2 SQIVND (reference sequence).